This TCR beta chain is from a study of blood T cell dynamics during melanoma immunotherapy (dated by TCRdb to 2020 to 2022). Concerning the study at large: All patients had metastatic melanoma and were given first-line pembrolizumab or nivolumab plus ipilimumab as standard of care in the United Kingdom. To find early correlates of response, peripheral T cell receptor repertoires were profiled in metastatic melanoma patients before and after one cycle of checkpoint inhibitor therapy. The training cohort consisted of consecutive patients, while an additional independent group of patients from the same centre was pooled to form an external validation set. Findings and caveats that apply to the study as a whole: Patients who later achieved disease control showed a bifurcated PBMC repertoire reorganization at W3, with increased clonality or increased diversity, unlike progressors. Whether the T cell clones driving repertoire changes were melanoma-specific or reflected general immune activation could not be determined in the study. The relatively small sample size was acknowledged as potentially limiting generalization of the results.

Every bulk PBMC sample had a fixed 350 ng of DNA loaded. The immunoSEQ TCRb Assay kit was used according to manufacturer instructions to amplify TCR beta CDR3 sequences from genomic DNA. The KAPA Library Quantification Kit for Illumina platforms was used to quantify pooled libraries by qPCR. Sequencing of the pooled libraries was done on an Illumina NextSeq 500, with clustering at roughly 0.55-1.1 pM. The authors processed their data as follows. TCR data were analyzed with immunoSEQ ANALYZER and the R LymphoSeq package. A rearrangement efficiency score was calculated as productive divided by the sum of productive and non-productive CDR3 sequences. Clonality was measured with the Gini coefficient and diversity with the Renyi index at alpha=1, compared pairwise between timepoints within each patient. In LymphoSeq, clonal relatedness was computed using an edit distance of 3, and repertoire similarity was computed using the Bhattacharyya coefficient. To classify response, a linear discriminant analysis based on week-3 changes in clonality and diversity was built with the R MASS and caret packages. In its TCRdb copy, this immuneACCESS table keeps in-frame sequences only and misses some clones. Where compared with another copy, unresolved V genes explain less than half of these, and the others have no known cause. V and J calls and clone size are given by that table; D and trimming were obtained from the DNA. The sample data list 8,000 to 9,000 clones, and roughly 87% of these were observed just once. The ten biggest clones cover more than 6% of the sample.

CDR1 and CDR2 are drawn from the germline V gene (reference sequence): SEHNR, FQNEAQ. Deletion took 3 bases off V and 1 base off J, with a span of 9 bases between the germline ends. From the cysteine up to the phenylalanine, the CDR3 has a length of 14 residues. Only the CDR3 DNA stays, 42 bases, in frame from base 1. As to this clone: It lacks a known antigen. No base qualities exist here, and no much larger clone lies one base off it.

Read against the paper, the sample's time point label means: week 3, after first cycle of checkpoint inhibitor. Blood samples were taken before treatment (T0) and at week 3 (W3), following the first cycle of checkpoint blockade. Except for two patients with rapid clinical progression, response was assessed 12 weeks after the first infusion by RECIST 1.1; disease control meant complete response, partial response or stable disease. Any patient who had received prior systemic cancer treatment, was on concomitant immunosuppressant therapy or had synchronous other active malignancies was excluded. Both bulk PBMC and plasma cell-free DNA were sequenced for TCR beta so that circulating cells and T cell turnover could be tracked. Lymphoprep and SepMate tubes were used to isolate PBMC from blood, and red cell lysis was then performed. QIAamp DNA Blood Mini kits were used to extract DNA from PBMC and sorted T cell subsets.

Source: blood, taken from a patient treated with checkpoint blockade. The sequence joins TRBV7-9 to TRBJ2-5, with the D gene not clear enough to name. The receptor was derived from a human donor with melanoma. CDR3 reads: CASSFSGAQETQYF. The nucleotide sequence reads TGTGCCAGCAGCTTCTCCGGAGCCCAAGAGACCCAGTACTTC.